This T cell receptor (beta chain) was found in a study of glioma-infiltrating T cells after dendritic cell vaccination. Regarding the study as a whole: Longer survival after dendritic cell vaccination followed higher pretreatment TIL content. The cohort had few patients with full blood and tumor sets.

Worth noting for this clone: Its antigen is not known.

Clones were sequenced by immunoSEQ multiplex PCR, and TCRdb holds only the in-frame ones, with some missing. The data show roughly 88,000 clones, over 75% seen once. CDR1 and CDR2 (germline): MNHNS, SASEGT. The CDR3 length is 18 residues. The J segment lost 2 bases and the V segment lost 2 bases, leaving 12 bases of the junction unmatched. The time point is: after dendritic cell vaccination, including at tumor progression/relapse. Selection required adequate fresh-frozen tumor tissue plus more than two years' survival data. All glioblastoma patients lacked an isocitrate dehydrogenase mutation. This specimen was blood, taken after dendritic cell vaccination. The rearrangement links TRBV6-1 to TRBJ1-2; 9 bases agree with TRBD1. The TCR was taken from a human donor with glioblastoma. Here the CDR3 reads CASSERGRGQGRNYGYTF. In DNA form, the CDR3 reads TGTGCCAGCAGTGAACGGGGAAGAGGACAGGGGCGAAACTATGGCTACACCTTC.